This T cell receptor (beta chain) was captured in a study of T cells in Graves' hyperthyroidism and ophthalmopathy (dated by TCRdb to the late 2010s). Background for the entire study: Peripheral blood samples were taken at initial diagnosis, before any treatment was given. A discovery cohort of roughly 96 patients, about 40 with Graves' ophthalmopathy and 57 with stable Graves' hyperthyroidism, was used to find distinguishing TCR V-J signatures. An independent validation cohort of around 19 hyperthyroidism patients and 17 patients who later progressed to ophthalmopathy tested prospective prediction of ophthalmopathy. For training and testing, the roughly 100 patients in the discovery cohort were randomly divided in a 7:3 ratio. In several Graves' hyperthyroidism patients, the study also compared T-cell repertoires from thyroid tissue with T-cell repertoires from blood. After sampling, hyperthyroidism patients received methimazole starting at 30 mg daily, and ophthalmopathy patients received high-dose intravenous methylprednisolone. According to the paper, TCR Vbeta CDR3 sequencing was carried out on 120 to 150 peripheral blood samples, which came from fewer than 50 ophthalmopathy, 80 or so hyperthyroidism and 17 progressor patients.

This clonotype was observed many times. What antigen it recognizes has not been identified. The input lacks base qualities; no much larger clone sits a single base away. TCR beta CDR3 regions were amplified from RNA transcripts. The first round of RT-PCR for the TCR CDR3 was performed with the HTBI primer set and the Qiagen OneStep RT-PCR kit. The libraries were constructed in a second round of multiplex PCR and then size-selected and purified. Libraries were sequenced paired-end with 100 bp reads on an Illumina HiSeq2000. On the authors' methods: Raw data were processed with SOAPnuke, discarding reads with adapters, uncalled bases, mean Phred below 15, or no exact constant-primer or identifier match. COPE v1.2.5 was used to merge the high-quality paired reads, and each unique nucleotide sequence was defined as a clonotype. Clonotypes were aligned to IMGT TRBV, TRBD and TRBJ reference segments using MiTCR v1.1. Analysis was restricted to V-J combinations with a frequency above 0.0001, which covered approximately 99% of repertoires. A TCS score was defined as the ratio of F50 (clonal expansion) to E x V (chaos), with BLOSUM62-based TCRdist applied between CDR3 peptides within each V-J. Welch's t-statistics and random forest reduced roughly 500 V-J features to some 14, which were used in a naive Bayes classifier (R e1071). The public sequencing data were trimmed at Q25 with fastp and processed into clonotypes with MiXCR by TCRdb, which kept only in-frame beta chains. Every CDR3 protein is listed once, alongside the most common genes and DNA of its rows. TCRdb, not the authors, supplied the V and J calls. The sample profile shows some 440,000 distinct CDR3 sequences; 15% to 17% of them were found once. Around an eighth of the sample is taken by the ten largest.

Results the study describes overall, beyond this receptor: Blood samples also contained most of the expanded thyroid clonotypes (frequency above 0.001), which suggests that blood repertoires may reflect thyroid immune responses. A model built on a 13 V-J signature distinguished ophthalmopathy from stable hyperthyroidism, reaching around 90% sensitivity and around 81% specificity in cross-validation and 80%/75% in testing. In validation, the model predicted progression to ophthalmopathy with over 65% sensitivity and approximately 78% specificity, a median of around 6.6 months before onset. No statistical method was used to set the sample size in advance, and investigators knew the group allocation.

Stable Graves' hyperthyroidism was defined as no progression to ophthalmopathy during 18 months of follow-up. The hyperthyroidism patients were between 18 and 65 years old and newly diagnosed, with a disease duration of less than 2 months. Any patient with an uncontrolled infection, another autoimmune disease, pregnancy or lactation was excluded. Diagnoses were established on the basis of clinical symptoms, serum thyroxine and TRAb, thyroid ultrasound, and orbital computed tomography. PBMCs were isolated from more than 9 ml of fresh peripheral blood by Ficoll-Paque density gradient centrifugation. Trizol reagent was used to extract total RNA, and RNA quality was then checked on an Agilent 2100 Bioanalyzer. The V end loses 6 bases and the J end loses 5 bases, and a stretch of 10 bases separates them. Spanning cysteine to phenylalanine, the CDR3 consists of 12 amino acids. Only the CDR3 part of the read is kept: 36 bases, read in frame from the first base.

This receptor was obtained from a woman aged 18-35 years with Graves' hyperthyroidism. The sample taken for sequencing was blood. The chain is made from TRBV12-3 or TRBV12-4 and TRBJ1-1; the D segment cannot be called with confidence. The CDR3 here reads CASRGIGTEAFF. The DNA sequence follows: TGTGCCAGCAGGGGGATTGGGACTGAAGCTTTCTTT.